These 3 T cell receptor beta chains originate from one sample sequenced in a study of cytomegalovirus exposure and HLA in healthy donors. PCR was performed using 60 Vbeta and 13 Jbeta primers. Profiling relied on immunoSEQ multiplex PCR, and the TCRdb table lists in-frame clones only, not all of them. The record lists 96,000 or so clones, of which the ten most abundant hold roughly 6%. The material sequenced was PBMCs. The receptors here all came from a girl aged 10-17 years in good health and CMV-seropositive.

This sequence joins TRBV4-2 and TRBJ1-2, with D maybe TRBD1 (6 bases). Germline V CDR1 and CDR2: LGHNA, YNFKEQ. The CDR3 runs to 17 residues. Trimming shortened V by 0 bases and J by 5 bases, and 19 bases separated the two germline ends. The CDR3 sequence is CASSQDLPGGRAYGYTF. CDR3 DNA: TGTGCCAGCAGCCAAGATCTTCCCGGGGGGCGAGCATATGGCTACACCTTC.

V usage is TRBV29-1 and J usage is TRBJ2-3; TRBD1 matches at 9 bases. This CDR3 is built from 11 residues. V trimming: 6 bases; J trimming: 9 bases; junction bases outside the gene matches: 4. CDR1 is SQVTM, CDR2 ANQGSEA, per germline. CDR3 sequence (DNA): TGCAGCGTGGGGGACAGGGAGACGCAGTATTTT. Translation: CSVGDRETQYF.

This chain joins TRBV5-6 and TRBJ2-1; D remains ambiguous. CDR1 is SGHDT and CDR2 is YYEEEE in the germline V gene. Trimming took off 1 base at V and 7 bases at J, with 12 bases between the two ends. The CDR3 is 14 residues long. In DNA, the CDR3 is TGTGCCAGCAGCTTGTCCCCTACCCTTAATGAGCAGTTCTTC. This gives the protein CASSLSPTLNEQFF.